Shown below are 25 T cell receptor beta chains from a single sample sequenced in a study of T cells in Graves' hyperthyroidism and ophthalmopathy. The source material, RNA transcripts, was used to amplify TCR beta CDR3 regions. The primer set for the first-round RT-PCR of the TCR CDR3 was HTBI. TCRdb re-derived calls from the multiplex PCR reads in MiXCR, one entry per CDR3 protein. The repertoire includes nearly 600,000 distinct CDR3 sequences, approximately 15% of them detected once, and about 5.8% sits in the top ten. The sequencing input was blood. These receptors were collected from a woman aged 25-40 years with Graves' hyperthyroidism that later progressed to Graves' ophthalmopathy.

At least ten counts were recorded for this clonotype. The CDR3 loop reads CASSPPGQLLSRQPQHF. For the CDR3, the DNA is TGTGCCAGCAGTCCCCCCGGGCAGTTGCTGTCCCGTCAGCCCCAGCATTTT. The genes are TRBV6-1 and TRBJ1-5, with D hard to call. CDR1 and CDR2 (germline): MNHNS, SASEGT. V shed 5 bases and J shed 6 bases, with 23 bases lying between them. CDR3 size: 17 residues.

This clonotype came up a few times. CDR3 residues: CSAHGLAGASQETQYF. Written as DNA, the CDR3 is TGCAGTGCCCACGGACTAGCGGGAGCTTCCCAAGAGACCCAGTACTTC. The chain links TRBV20-1 to TRBJ2-5; TRBD2 aligns across 13 bases. Unmatched junction bases numbered 8, after V lost 6 bases and J lost 1 base. Per germline, CDR1 DFQATT and CDR2 SNEGSKA (reference sequence). The CDR3 loop spans 16 amino acids.

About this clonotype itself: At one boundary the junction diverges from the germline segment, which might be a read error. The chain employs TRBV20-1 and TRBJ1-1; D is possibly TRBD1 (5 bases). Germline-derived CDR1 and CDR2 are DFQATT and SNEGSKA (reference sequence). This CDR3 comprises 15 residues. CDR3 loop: CSAHAGGSLNTETFF. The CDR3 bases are TGCAGTGCTCATGCGGGGGGGTCCCTGAACACTGAAACTTTCTTT.

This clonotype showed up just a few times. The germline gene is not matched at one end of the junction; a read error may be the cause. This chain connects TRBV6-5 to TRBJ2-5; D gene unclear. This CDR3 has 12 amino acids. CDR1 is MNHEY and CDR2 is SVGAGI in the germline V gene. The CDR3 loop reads CASSYSVVSQDF. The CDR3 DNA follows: TGTGCCAGCAGTTACTCGGTTGTCTCCCAGGACTTC.

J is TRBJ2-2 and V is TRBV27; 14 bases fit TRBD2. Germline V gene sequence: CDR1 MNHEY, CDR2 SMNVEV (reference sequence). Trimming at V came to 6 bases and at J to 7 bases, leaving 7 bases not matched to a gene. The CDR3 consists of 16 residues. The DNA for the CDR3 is TGTGCCAGCAGGTTGGGACTAGCGGGAGTGATCGGGGAGCTGTTTTTT. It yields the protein CASRLGLAGVIGELFF.

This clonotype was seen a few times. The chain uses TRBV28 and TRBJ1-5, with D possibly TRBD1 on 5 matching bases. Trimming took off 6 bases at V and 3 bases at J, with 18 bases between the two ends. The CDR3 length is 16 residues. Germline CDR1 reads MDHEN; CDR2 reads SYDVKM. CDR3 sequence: CASSPTSPGVNQPQHF. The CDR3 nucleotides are TGTGCCAGCAGCCCAACCTCTCCGGGGGTCAATCAGCCCCAGCATTTT.

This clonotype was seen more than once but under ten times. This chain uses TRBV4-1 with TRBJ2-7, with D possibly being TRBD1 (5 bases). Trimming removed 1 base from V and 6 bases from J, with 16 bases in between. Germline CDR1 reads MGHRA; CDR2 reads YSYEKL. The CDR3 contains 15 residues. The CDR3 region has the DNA TGCGCCAGCAGCCAAGTTTGGGGTAAGGGGTCCGAGCAGTACTTC. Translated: CASSQVWGKGSEQYF.

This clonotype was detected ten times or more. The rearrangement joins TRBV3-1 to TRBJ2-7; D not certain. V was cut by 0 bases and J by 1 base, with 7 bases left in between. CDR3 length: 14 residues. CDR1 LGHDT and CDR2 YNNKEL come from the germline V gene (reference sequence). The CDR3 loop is CASSQEVSSYEQYF. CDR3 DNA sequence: TGTGCCAGCAGCCAAGAAGTCTCTTCCTACGAGCAGTACTTC.

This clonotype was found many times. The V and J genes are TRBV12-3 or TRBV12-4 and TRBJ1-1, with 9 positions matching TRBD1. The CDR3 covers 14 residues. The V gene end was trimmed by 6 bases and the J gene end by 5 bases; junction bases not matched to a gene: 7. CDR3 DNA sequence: TGTGCCAGCAGATCGGGGACAGGGAGGACTGAAGCTTTCTTT. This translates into CASRSGTGRTEAFF.

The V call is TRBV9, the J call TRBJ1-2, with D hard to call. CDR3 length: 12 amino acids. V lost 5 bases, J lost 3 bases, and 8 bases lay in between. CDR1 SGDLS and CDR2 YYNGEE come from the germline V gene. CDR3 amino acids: CASRTRDYGYTF. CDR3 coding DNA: TGTGCCAGCAGGACACGGGACTATGGCTACACCTTC.

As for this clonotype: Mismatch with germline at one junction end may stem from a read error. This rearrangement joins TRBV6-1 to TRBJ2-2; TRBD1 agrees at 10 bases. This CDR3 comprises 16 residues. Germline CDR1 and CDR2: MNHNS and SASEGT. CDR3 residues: CAGTGDLAADTGELFF. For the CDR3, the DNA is TGCGCCGGGACAGGGGATCTAGCGGCAGACACCGGGGAGCTGTTTTTT.

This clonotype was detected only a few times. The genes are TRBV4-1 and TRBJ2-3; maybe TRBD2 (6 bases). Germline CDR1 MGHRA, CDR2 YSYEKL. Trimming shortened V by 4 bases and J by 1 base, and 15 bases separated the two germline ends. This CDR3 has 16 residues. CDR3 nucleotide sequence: TGCGCCAGCAGCCCCCTTTCGGGAGAGGGCACAGATACGCAGTATTTT. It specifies CASSPLSGEGTDTQYF.

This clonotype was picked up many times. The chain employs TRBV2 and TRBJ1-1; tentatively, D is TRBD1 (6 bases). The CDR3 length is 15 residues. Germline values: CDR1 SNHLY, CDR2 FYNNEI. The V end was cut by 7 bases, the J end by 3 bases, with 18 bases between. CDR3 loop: CASIEQGGLDTEAFF. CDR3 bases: TGTGCCAGCATCGAACAGGGTGGTTTGGACACTGAAGCTTTCTTT. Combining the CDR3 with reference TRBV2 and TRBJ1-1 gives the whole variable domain EPEVTQTPSHQVTQMGQEVILRCVPISNHLYFYWYRQILGQKVEFLVSFYNNEISEKSEIFDDQFSVERPDGSNFTLKIRSTKLEDSAMYFCASIEQGGLDTEAFFGQGTRLTVV.

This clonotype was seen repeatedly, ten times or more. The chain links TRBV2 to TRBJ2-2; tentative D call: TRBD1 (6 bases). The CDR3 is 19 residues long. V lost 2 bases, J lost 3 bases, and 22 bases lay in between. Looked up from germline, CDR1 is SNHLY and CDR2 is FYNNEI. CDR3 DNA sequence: TGTGCCAGCAGTGAACATGATGGGGGCTTGATTCGTGACACCGGGGAGCTGTTTTTT. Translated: CASSEHDGGLIRDTGELFF.

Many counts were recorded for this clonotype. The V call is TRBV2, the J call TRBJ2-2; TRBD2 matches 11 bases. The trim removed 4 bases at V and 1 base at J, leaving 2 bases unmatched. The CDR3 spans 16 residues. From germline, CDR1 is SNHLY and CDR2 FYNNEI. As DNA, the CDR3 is TGTGCCAGCAGTGGGGGACTAGCGGAGAACACCGGGGAGCTGTTTTTT. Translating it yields CASSGGLAENTGELFF.

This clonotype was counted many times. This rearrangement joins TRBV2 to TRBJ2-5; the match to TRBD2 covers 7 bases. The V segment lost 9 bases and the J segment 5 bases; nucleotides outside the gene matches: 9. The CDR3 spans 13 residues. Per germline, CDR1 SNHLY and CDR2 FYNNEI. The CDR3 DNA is TGTGCCAGGGGAGGGAACACCAAGGAGACCCAGTACTTC. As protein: CARGGNTKETQYF.

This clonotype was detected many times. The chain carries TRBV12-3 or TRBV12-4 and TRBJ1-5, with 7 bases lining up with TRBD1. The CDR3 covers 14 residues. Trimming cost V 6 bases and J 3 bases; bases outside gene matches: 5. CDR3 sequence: CASRPGTDNQPQHF. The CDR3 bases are TGTGCCAGCAGACCCGGGACAGACAATCAGCCCCAGCATTTT.

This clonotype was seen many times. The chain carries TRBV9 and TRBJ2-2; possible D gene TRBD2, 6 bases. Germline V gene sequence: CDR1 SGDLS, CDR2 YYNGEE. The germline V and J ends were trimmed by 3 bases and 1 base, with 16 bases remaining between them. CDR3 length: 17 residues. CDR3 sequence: CASSESTGTLNTGELFF. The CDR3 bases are TGTGCCAGCAGCGAATCCACCGGGACTTTGAACACCGGGGAGCTGTTTTTT.

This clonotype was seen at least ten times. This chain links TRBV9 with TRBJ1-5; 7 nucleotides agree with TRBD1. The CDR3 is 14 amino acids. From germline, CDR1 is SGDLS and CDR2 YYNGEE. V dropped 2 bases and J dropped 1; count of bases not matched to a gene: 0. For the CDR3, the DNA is TGTGCCAGCAGCGTGGGACAGAGCAATCAGCCCCAGCATTTT. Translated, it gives CASSVGQSNQPQHF.

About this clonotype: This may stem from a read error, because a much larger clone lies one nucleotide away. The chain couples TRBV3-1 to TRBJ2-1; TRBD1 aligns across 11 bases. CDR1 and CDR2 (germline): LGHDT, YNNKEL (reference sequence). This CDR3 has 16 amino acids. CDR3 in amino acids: CASRQAGTGGSNEQFF. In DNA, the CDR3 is TGTGCCAGCCGCCAGGCCGGGACAGGGGGGTCCAATGAGCAGTTCTTC.

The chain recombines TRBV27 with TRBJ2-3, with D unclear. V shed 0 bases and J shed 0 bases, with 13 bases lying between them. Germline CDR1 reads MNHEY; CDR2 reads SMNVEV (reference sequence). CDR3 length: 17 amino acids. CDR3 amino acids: CASSLSVPASSTDTQYF. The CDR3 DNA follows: TGTGCCAGCAGTTTATCGGTCCCAGCCAGTAGCACAGATACGCAGTATTTT.

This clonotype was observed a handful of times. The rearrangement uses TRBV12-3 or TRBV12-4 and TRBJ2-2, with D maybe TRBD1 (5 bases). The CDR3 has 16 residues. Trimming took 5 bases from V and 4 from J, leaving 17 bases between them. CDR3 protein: CASSLEKGSGTGELFF. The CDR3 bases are TGTGCCAGCAGTCTGGAAAAGGGGTCAGGCACCGGGGAGCTGTTTTTT.

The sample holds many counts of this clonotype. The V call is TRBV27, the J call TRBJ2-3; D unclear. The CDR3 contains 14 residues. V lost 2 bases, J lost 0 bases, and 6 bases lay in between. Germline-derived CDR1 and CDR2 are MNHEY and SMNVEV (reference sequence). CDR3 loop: CASSLGYSTDTQYF. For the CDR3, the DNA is TGTGCCAGCAGTTTAGGGTATAGCACAGATACGCAGTATTTT.

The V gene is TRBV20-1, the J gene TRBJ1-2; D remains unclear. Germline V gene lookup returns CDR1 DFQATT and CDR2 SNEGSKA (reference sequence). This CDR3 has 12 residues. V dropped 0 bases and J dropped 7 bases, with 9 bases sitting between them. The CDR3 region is CSARDLRGGYTF. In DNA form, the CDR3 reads TGCAGTGCTAGAGATCTAAGAGGTGGCTACACCTTC.

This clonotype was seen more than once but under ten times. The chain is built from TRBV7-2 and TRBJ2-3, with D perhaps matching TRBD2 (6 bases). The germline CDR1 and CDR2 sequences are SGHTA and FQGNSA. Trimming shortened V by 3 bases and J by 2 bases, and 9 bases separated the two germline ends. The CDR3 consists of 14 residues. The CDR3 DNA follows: TGTGCCAGCAGCTTTGCGGGGTTCACAGATACGCAGTATTTT. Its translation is CASSFAGFTDTQYF.